This T cell receptor (beta chain) derives from a study of response to subunit inactivated influenza vaccine. Findings and limits, study-wide: The authors offered the suggestion that each seasonal influenza vaccination recruits few new T cells.

This clonotype showed up just a few times. Its antigen is currently unknown. TCRdb re-derived calls from the RT-PCR reads in MiXCR, one entry per CDR3 protein. Here the sample spans a few hundred thousand distinct CDR3 sequences, about 15% being singletons. The trim removed 3 bases at V and 6 bases at J, leaving 5 bases unmatched. CDR1 is SGHVS and CDR2 is FQNEAQ in the germline V gene. CDR3 length: 14 amino acids. This TCR derives from a man between 50 and 59 years old who received an inactivated influenza vaccine. The source material was PBMCs from blood, sampled roughly 12 days after vaccination. V gene TRBV7-8 combines with J gene TRBJ2-5; 9 positions match TRBD1. CDR3 coding DNA: TGTGCCAGCAGCTTGGGACAGGGTTTACAGACCCAGTACTTC. As protein: CASSLGQGLQTQYF.